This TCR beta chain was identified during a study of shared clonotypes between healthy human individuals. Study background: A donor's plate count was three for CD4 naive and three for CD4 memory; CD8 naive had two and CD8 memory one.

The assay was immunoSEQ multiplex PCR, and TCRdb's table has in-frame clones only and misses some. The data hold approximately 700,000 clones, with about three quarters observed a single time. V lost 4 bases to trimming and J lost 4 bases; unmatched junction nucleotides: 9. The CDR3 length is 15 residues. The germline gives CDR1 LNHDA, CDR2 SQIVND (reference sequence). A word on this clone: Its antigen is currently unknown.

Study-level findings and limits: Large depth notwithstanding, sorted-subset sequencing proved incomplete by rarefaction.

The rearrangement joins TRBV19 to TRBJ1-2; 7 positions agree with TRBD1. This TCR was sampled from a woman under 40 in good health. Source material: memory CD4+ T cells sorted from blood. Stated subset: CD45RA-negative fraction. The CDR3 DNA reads TGTGCCAGTAGTAGTTTTGACAGGGTCGTCTATGGCTACACCTTC. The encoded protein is CASSSFDRVVYGYTF.